Given below is one TCR beta chain in context. Its antigen is as yet unknown. TCRdb's copy holds only in-frame clones and misses some; the assay was immunoSEQ multiplex PCR. In the table there are 55,000 to 65,000 clones, 70% to 90% of which are singletons. The CDR3 contains 13 residues. Germline CDR1 is GTSNPN and CDR2 is SVGIG (reference sequence). Trimming shortened V by 2 bases and J by 6 bases, and 14 bases separated the two germline ends. This sample stems from a study of OX40 agonist ivuxolimab in advanced cancers. On the study more broadly: Ivuxolimab was administered intravenously to patients at 0.01 to 10 mg/kg every 2 weeks.

Points from the study as a whole: The study found among the lowest clonal expansion in partial responders at 0.1-3.0 mg/kg.

The chain combines TRBV30 with TRBJ2-7; D may be TRBD2 (6 bases). Sequenced material: CD4+ or CD8+ T cells sorted from blood, taken in a trial of the OX40 agonist ivuxolimab. This receptor was taken from an adult with an advanced solid tumor such as melanoma, head and neck, liver or kidney cancer. In DNA, the CDR3 is TGTGCCTGGAGTAGGGGACTTGCCACCGAGCAGTACTTC. Translation: CAWSRGLATEQYF.